Described below is a single TCR beta chain sequence and its context. The protocol was immunoSEQ multiplex PCR, while the TCRdb copy is restricted to in-frame clones and leaves out a portion. The sample holds tens of thousands of clones, less than 90% seen once. This sample is drawn from a study of T cell changes during pregnancy in multiple sclerosis. The CDR3 spans 14 residues. Germline CDR1 and CDR2: LNHDA and SQIVND (reference sequence). Deletions cut 4 bases from V and 6 bases from J, with 13 bases between. The receptor was isolated from a female donor with multiple sclerosis, enrolled in a pregnancy study. The source was CD4+ T cells from peripheral blood mononuclear cells, collected in the first trimester of pregnancy. The V call is TRBV19, the J call TRBJ2-1, with D possibly matching TRBD1 (6 bases). This CDR3 reads CASSRGQIGNEQFF. In DNA form, the CDR3 reads TGTGCCAGTAGTAGAGGACAGATCGGCAATGAGCAGTTCTTC. The entire variable domain, with the rest obtained from reference TRBV19 and TRBJ2-1, is as follows: DGGITQSPKYLFRKEGQNVTLSCEQNLNHDAMYWYRQDPGQGLRLIYYSQIVNDFQKGDIAEGYSVSREKKESFPLTVTSAQKNPTAFYLCASSRGQIGNEQFFGPGTRLTVL.